The 11 T cell receptor beta chains listed next were all sequenced from one sample in a study of patients and donors after allogeneic stem cell transplantation (dated by TCRdb to about 2020). Receptor libraries were prepared by RT-PCR. Data came from a NextSeq 550. The public reads were quality trimmed at Q25 with fastp and then assembled into clones with MiXCR by TCRdb, keeping productive beta chains. Merged by CDR3 protein, the rows form single entries marked with the most common genes and DNA. Within this sample are 30,000 to 40,000 distinct CDR3 sequences, with roughly a third of them counted one time only. The ten largest clonotypes hold less than 85% of the sample. Sequenced sample: blood, either unsorted or a sorted T cell fraction (not recorded which). Receptors were obtained from a human donor who was either an allogeneic HSCT recipient or a stem cell or donor lymphocyte infusion donor (not recorded which). It is not recorded whose cells these are; they may come from a transplant donor.

In this sample, this clonotype turned up many times. V and J are TRBV20-1 and TRBJ2-5, with TRBD2 matching 10 bases. The CDR3 extends over 14 amino acids. Germline V gives CDR1 DFQATT, CDR2 SNEGSKA (reference sequence). Unmatched junction bases numbered 6, after V lost 2 bases and J lost 6 bases. The CDR3 DNA reads TGCAGTGCTAGACCTAGCGGGAGACCGAAGACCCAGTACTTC. Translated: CSARPSGRPKTQYF.

The CDR3 DNA reads TGCGCCAGCAGCCAGGGGGACTGGTGGGCCAATTCACCCCTCCACTTT. The encoded protein is CASSQGDWWANSPLHF. V is TRBV4-3 and J is TRBJ1-6, with D tentatively TRBD1 (5 bases). This CDR3 spans 16 amino acids. Germline CDR1 reads LGHNA; CDR2 reads YSLEER. The ends were cut back, 3 bases at V and 7 bases at J, with 16 bases in the middle.

This clonotype was observed a handful of times. The chain uses TRBV20-1 and TRBJ1-5; D is undetermined. V was shortened by 1 base and J by 7 bases, with 14 bases between the two germline ends. CDR3 length: 14 amino acids. Germline assignment: CDR1 DFQATT and CDR2 SNEGSKA (reference sequence). The CDR3 sequence is CSARAVDITQPQHF. CDR3 coding DNA: TGCAGTGCTAGAGCCGTCGACATTACCCAGCCCCAGCATTTT.

J is TRBJ2-3 and V is TRBV28, with 12 bases that match TRBD2. J was trimmed by 0 bases and V by 5 bases; bases with no gene match: 15. CDR1 is MDHEN, CDR2 SYDVKM, per germline. The CDR3 sequence is 20 residues long. CDR3 DNA: TGTGCCAGCAGTCCACTAGCGGGAGGAGGGGCGGGTGTAAGCACAGATACGCAGTATTTT. Protein product: CASSPLAGGGAGVSTDTQYF.

V and J are TRBV7-2 and TRBJ1-6; D is possibly TRBD1 (5 bases). This CDR3 region has 15 residues. V was shortened by 3 bases and J by 8 bases, with 14 bases between the two germline ends. Per the germline V gene, CDR1 is SGHTA and CDR2 is FQGNSA. The CDR3 spells CASSFGTEPDSPLHF. DNA for the CDR3: TGTGCCAGCAGCTTTGGGACGGAGCCTGATTCACCCCTCCACTTT.

The V gene is TRBV24-1, the J gene TRBJ2-5; TRBD1 might be the D (5 bases). Germline CDR1 KGHDR, CDR2 SFDVKD. The CDR3 runs 13 residues. Trimming stripped 6 bases from V and 2 bases from J, with 9 bases between. CDR3: CATSLRGQETQYF. The CDR3 bases are TGTGCCACCAGTTTAAGGGGACAAGAGACCCAGTACTTC.

The chain joins TRBV5-6 to TRBJ2-7; tentative D call: TRBD1 (6 bases). Germline CDR1 and CDR2: SGHDT and YYEEEE. V lost 4 bases to trimming and J lost 6 bases, with 11 bases between them. This CDR3 contains 12 residues. Written as DNA, the CDR3 is TGTGCCAGCAGCCTTTTCAGGGGCGAGCAGTACTTC. Protein product: CASSLFRGEQYF.

Only a few counts were recorded for this clonotype. The rearrangement uses TRBV4-3 and TRBJ2-3; 7 bases fit TRBD2. This CDR3 region has 16 residues. Losses at the gene ends were 0 bases for V and 5 bases for J; bases not matched to a gene: 8. CDR1 and CDR2 from the germline V gene are LGHNA and YSLEER. The CDR3 loop reads CASSQDRITSVDTQYF. The CDR3 DNA sequence: TGCGCCAGCAGCCAAGATCGGATAACTAGCGTAGATACGCAGTATTTT.

This rearrangement joins TRBV20-1 to TRBJ2-3; the match to TRBD2 covers 7 bases. This CDR3 region has 15 residues. The germline V gene has CDR1 DFQATT and CDR2 SNEGSKA (reference sequence). V lost 1 base, J lost 2 bases, and 6 bases stayed unmatched. This CDR3 reads CSARGSSGITDTQYF. The CDR3 bases are TGCAGTGCTAGAGGGTCTAGCGGAATCACAGATACGCAGTATTTT.

J is TRBJ1-1 and V is TRBV27; a possible D gene is TRBD1 (6 bases). This CDR3 is built from 17 residues. Germline V gene data show CDR1 as MNHEY and CDR2 as SMNVEV (reference sequence). Trimming took off 5 bases at V and 4 bases at J, with 23 bases between the two ends. CDR3: CASSPLMWGGKSTEAFF. In nucleotides, the CDR3 is TGTGCCAGCAGTCCTCTTATGTGGGGGGGCAAAAGCACTGAAGCTTTCTTT.

This clonotype has only a few counts. The chain couples TRBV5-1 to TRBJ2-2; no firm D call. The CDR3 spans 14 residues. From germline, CDR1 is SGHRS and CDR2 YFSETQ. The V and J ends lost 5 bases and 0 bases respectively, with 8 bases between them. CDR3 nucleotides: TGCGCCAGCAGACTAAATCCGAACACCGGGGAGCTGTTTTTT. It is translated as CASRLNPNTGELFF.